The sequence of this TCR beta chain was determined in a study of T cell responses to AZD1222 COVID-19 vaccine (dated by TCRdb to about 2021). In the study overall: A total of 233 trial participants underwent TCR sequencing, of whom more than 200 had received two doses of AZD1222 and some 26 had received two doses of the MenACWY control vaccine. Trial participants were enrolled by age into subgroups of 18-55, 56-69 and 70-plus years, and around 150, 28 and 57 TCR-sequenced participants, respectively, were included in these subgroups.

About this clone itself: This clone's antigen is unknown. Qualities for individual bases were not recorded, and no much larger clone is one base off.

The research as a whole found: The whole spike protein was spanned by vaccine-associated CD4 TCRs, and dominant responses were seen in regions 160-218 and 743-854. After two AZD1222 doses, both the breadth and the depth of spike-specific TCRs were significantly higher than at day 0 and than in MenACWY recipients. In the small 56-69-year group, the increase in depth fell short of significance, most likely because of low power. Reportedly, almost half of the unique spike-specific TCRs recognized epitopes lying outside the regions that are mutated in the B.1.351 and B.1.1.7 variants. Only five to seven AZD1222 recipients were SARS-CoV-2 seropositive at baseline, limiting conclusions about previously exposed vaccinees. No day 14 peak-response samples were available, so repertoires were characterized only after the peak T cell response. Participants were mostly white British and included more females than males, and it was suggested by the authors that clonal diversity may have been underestimated.

The CDR3 regions of human TCRbeta chains were analyzed by immunosequencing. Regarding the original processing steps: Repertoire TCRs were matched against a reference library of SARS-CoV-2-specific TCRs generated with the MIRA antigen-specificity platform. Breadth meant the fraction of unique TCRs that were SARS-CoV-2-associated, whereas depth meant the fraction of total T cells that were SARS-CoV-2-associated. Using the MIRA data, each spike-specific TCR was mapped to the spike region that the TCR reacts to and placed in a CD4 or CD8 class. Log10-transformed breadth and depth values were compared by one-way ANOVA with Sidak's multiple comparisons tests. TCRdb holds this immuneACCESS table with in-frame rearrangements only. Some clones are missing; in checked studies, unresolved V genes explain under half, and the rest has no known cause. V and J calls and clone size come straight from that table; D and trimming were deduced from the DNA. Across this sample there are tens of thousands of clones, with 89% seen only once. Roughly 2.8% of the sample goes to the ten largest clones.

The CDR3 measures 13 amino acids from cysteine to phenylalanine. This entry keeps only the CDR3 DNA: 39 bases, framed from base 1. The germline V gene provides CDR1 SGHVS and CDR2 FQNEAQ. The time point label on this specimen signifies: baseline before first vaccination. The treatment or condition label on this specimen signifies: meningococcal conjugate vaccine given as trial control. Vaccinee samples came from UK trials COV001 and COV002, including a single-blind randomized controlled phase 2/3 trial of AZD1222 (ChAdOx1 nCoV-19) in healthy adults. For TCRbeta chain sequencing, PBMC samples from trial participants were taken at day 0 and at day 28 after the second dose.

Recombination joined TRBV7-8 with TRBJ1-2; TRBD1 is a weak D gene call, 5 bases matching. The clonotype comes from an adult in good health. This sample comprised peripheral blood, obtained on day 0 of MenACWY control vaccination. The DNA sequence reads TGTGGTTCTGGGACCTCCGCTAACTATGGCTACACCTTC. This codes for CGSGTSANYGYTF.